Below, 17 T cell receptor beta chains from the same sample are listed, as sequenced in a study of cytomegalovirus exposure and HLA in healthy donors (dated by TCRdb to the late 2010s). Library construction relied on the immunoSEQ multiplex PCR assay. For the multiplex PCR, a mixture combining 60 forward primers for TCR Vbeta segments and 13 reverse primers for TCR Jbeta segments was used. Here the immuneACCESS table is served through TCRdb, limited to in-frame sequences with V and J called. Missing clones are a known gap in these copies; in checked studies unresolved V genes cover under half, and the rest lacks a known reason. The sample data list some 120,000 clones, and 75% to 85% of these were observed just once. 2.5% to 3% of the sample lies in the top ten. The sequenced sample consisted of PBMCs. These receptor sequences come from a woman under 30 in good health and CMV-seropositive.

J is TRBJ2-5 and V is TRBV4-1, with a tentative D call TRBD2 (5 bases). Germline CDR1 MGHRA, CDR2 YSYEKL. Trimming cost V 1 base and J 7 bases, with 10 bases left between them. The CDR3 runs to 13 residues. CDR3 sequence: CASSQVGVRTQYF. CDR3 in DNA: TGCGCCAGCAGCCAAGTGGGAGTTCGGACCCAGTACTTC.

The rearrangement uses TRBV27 and TRBJ1-2, with 8 bases matching TRBD1. The CDR3 totals 13 residues. Germline values: CDR1 MNHEY, CDR2 SMNVEV (reference sequence). After removal of 5 bases from V and 8 bases from J, the junction contained 7 bases not matched to a gene. The CDR3 coding sequence is TGTGCCAGCAGTCCGGACAGGGATGGAGGCTACACCTTC. This translates into CASSPDRDGGYTF.

This clone was detected only once. The chain uses TRBV2 and TRBJ1-5; unclear D gene. The CDR3 covers 11 residues. The V gene lost 3 bases and the J gene lost 6 bases, with 3 bases spanning the gap. Per the germline V gene, CDR1 is SNHLY and CDR2 is FYNNEI. In nucleotides, the CDR3 is TGTGCCAGCAGTGACGGTCAGCCCCAGCATTTT. Its protein is CASSDGQPQHF.

The chain recombines TRBV5-6 with TRBJ2-1; TRBD1 is a possible D gene (5 bases). The CDR3 runs to 15 residues. Germline lookup yields CDR1 SGHDT and CDR2 YYEEEE. Trimming took off 1 base at V and 3 bases at J, with 11 bases between the two ends. CDR3 sequence: CASSLFSDSYNEQFF. The CDR3 DNA reads as TGTGCCAGCAGCTTGTTTTCCGACAGCTACAATGAGCAGTTCTTC. The variable domain in full, completed from reference TRBV5-6 and TRBJ2-1, reads DAGVTQSPTHLIKTRGQQVTLRCSPKSGHDTVSWYQQALGQGPQFIFQYYEEEERQRGNFPDRFSGHQFPNYSSELNVNALLLGDSALYLCASSLFSDSYNEQFFGPGTRLTVL.

The chain is built from TRBV19 and TRBJ1-6, with 7 bases lining up with TRBD1. Germline V CDR1 and CDR2: LNHDA, SQIVND (reference sequence). V was pared by 7 bases and J by 8 bases, with 8 bases of the junction left unmatched. This CDR3 is built from 14 residues. The CDR3: CASTPGQGDSPLHF. CDR3 sequence (DNA): TGTGCCAGTACCCCCGGCCAGGGGGATTCACCCCTCCACTTT.

V and J are TRBV9 and TRBJ2-1; TRBD2 matches 7 bases. Trimming at V came to 0 bases and at J to 5 bases, leaving 5 bases not matched to a gene. CDR3 size: 15 residues. The germline V gene encodes CDR1 SGDLS and CDR2 YYNGEE. CDR3 DNA: TGTGCCAGCAGCGTAGGACTAGCCGTAGACAATGAGCAGTTCTTC. This codes for CASSVGLAVDNEQFF.

The chain uses TRBV28 and TRBJ2-1, with a tentative D call TRBD2 (7 bases). Germline CDR1 and CDR2: MDHEN and SYDVKM. Trimming removed 1 base at V and 10 bases at J, with 11 bases between. This CDR3 comprises 13 residues. CDR3 protein: CASSLFEGGEQFF. The CDR3 DNA is TGTGCCAGCAGTTTATTCGAGGGGGGGGAGCAGTTCTTC.

The chain recombines TRBV5-1 with TRBJ1-5, with a tentative D call TRBD1 (5 bases). CDR1 and CDR2 (germline): SGHRS, YFSETQ. Trimming pared 0 bases from V and 3 bases from J, leaving 7 bases between. The CDR3 is made up of 14 amino acids. The CDR3 sequence is CASSLGQPNQPQHF. The CDR3 region has the DNA TGCGCCAGCAGCTTGGGACAGCCCAATCAGCCCCAGCATTTT.

V usage is TRBV11-2 and J usage is TRBJ2-7; TRBD2 is a possible D gene (5 bases). With 1 base removed from V and 0 bases from J, the gap between germline ends came to 7 bases. The CDR3 runs 14 residues. CDR1 and CDR2 (germline): SGHAT, FQNNGV. The CDR3 sequence is CASSLAGNSYEQYF. The CDR3 coding sequence is TGTGCCAGCAGCTTAGCCGGGAACTCCTACGAGCAGTACTTC.

The chain recombines TRBV6-5 with TRBJ1-1; 8 bases agree with TRBD1. Germline CDR1 reads MNHEY; CDR2 reads SVGAGI. Trimming cost V 9 bases and J 6 bases; bases outside gene matches: 3. This CDR3 is built from 11 residues. This CDR3 reads CASHRGAEAFF. In nucleotides, the CDR3 is TGTGCCAGTCACAGGGGGGCTGAAGCTTTCTTT.

The chain employs TRBV4-1 and TRBJ1-5, with a weak D call TRBD1 (6 bases). V lost 11 bases to trimming and J lost 6 bases, with 23 bases between them. Germline assignment: CDR1 MGHRA and CDR2 YSYEKL. This CDR3 comprises 15 residues. The CDR3 sequence is CAAGANMGRGQPQHF. For the CDR3, the DNA is TGCGCCGCAGGGGCTAACATGGGACGAGGTCAGCCCCAGCATTTT.

The chain couples TRBV27 to TRBJ2-2; 14 bases are a match to TRBD2. In germline, CDR1 is MNHEY, CDR2 SMNVEV (reference sequence). J was trimmed by 7 bases and V by 6 bases; bases with no gene match: 10. This CDR3 is built from 17 residues. CDR3 loop: CASRKGLAGGVVGELFF. The CDR3, as DNA: TGTGCCAGCAGGAAAGGACTAGCGGGGGGTGTCGTCGGGGAGCTGTTTTTT.

V and J are TRBV28 and TRBJ2-2, with 9 bases identical to TRBD1. The V gene end was trimmed by 7 bases and the J gene end by 3 bases; junction bases not matched to a gene: 6. The CDR3 totals 15 residues. Germline V gene data show CDR1 as MDHEN and CDR2 as SYDVKM. The CDR3 nucleotides read TGTGCCAGCATCCCGGGACAGGGAGACACCGGGGAGCTGTTTTTT. Its translation: CASIPGQGDTGELFF. The complete variable domain, with remaining parts taken from reference TRBV28 and TRBJ2-2, reads DVKVTQSSRYLVKRTGEKVFLECVQDMDHENMFWYRQDPGLGLRLIYFSYDVKMKEKGDIPEGYSVSREKKERFSLILESASTNQTSMYLCASIPGQGDTGELFFGEGSRLTVL.

CDR3 bases: TGTGCCAGCAGTGAAGTTCAGAGGGGCAATCAGCCCCAGCATTTT. Residues: CASSEVQRGNQPQHF. The genes are TRBV2 and TRBJ1-5; D ambiguous. The CDR3 runs to 15 residues. CDR1 SNHLY and CDR2 FYNNEI come from the germline V gene. Trimming took off 1 base at V and 2 bases at J, with 9 bases between the two ends.

The gene calls are TRBV19 and TRBJ1-4; TRBD1 might be the D (5 bases). The CDR3 totals 13 residues. CDR1 LNHDA and CDR2 SQIVND come from the germline V gene (reference sequence). V lost 6 bases to trimming and J lost 5 bases, with 10 bases between them. Here the CDR3 DNA reads TGTGCCAGTAGGGGGCACAAGAATGAAAAACTGTTTTTT. This encodes CASRGHKNEKLFF.

The chain is built from TRBV6-5 and TRBJ2-5, with 12 bases that match TRBD1. Near its end, the DNA agrees better with TRBJ2-7, so the J call may be wrong. Germline lookup yields CDR1 MNHEY and CDR2 SVGAGI. The CDR3 sequence is 14 residues long. The CDR3 spells CASTWGQGAGEQYF. The CDR3 DNA reads as TGTGCCAGCACCTGGGGACAGGGGGCCGGCGAGCAGTACTTC.

The gene calls are TRBV6-5 and TRBJ1-5; D remains unclear. CDR3 size: 13 residues. Germline CDR1 reads MNHEY; CDR2 reads SVGAGI. V was shortened by 5 bases and J by 4 bases, with 9 bases between the two germline ends. CDR3 bases: TGTGCCAGCAGTAGTACATGGAATCAGCCCCAGCATTTT. Translated, it gives CASSSTWNQPQHF.